These 3 T cell receptor beta chains originate from one sample sequenced in a study of long-term antiretroviral therapy in people with HIV (dated by TCRdb to 2022 to 2024). The immunoSEQ hsTCRB v3.0 assay was used at survey level resolution to sequence the TRB variable region. Imported from immuneACCESS, the table was reduced by TCRdb to in-frame sequences with V and J called. These copies leave out some clones; in studies compared against another copy, an unresolved V gene accounts for under half, and the cause of the remainder is not known. The sample profile shows approximately 41,000 clones; 65% to 90% of them were found once. Roughly 4.9% of the sample comes from the top ten. The source material was unsorted PBMCs, sampled 1.5 years after starting antiretroviral therapy. These receptors were taken from a man aged 18 to 35 with HIV.

The rearrangement uses TRBV10-3 and TRBJ2-1, with unresolved D. Germline loops: CDR1 ENHRY, CDR2 SYGVKD. The CDR3 has 13 amino acids. Trimming stripped 1 base from V and 5 bases from J, with 6 bases between. The CDR3 loop is CAISELGNNEQFF. The CDR3 DNA is TGTGCCATCAGTGAGTTAGGTAACAATGAGCAGTTCTTC.

The count of this clone is one. The V gene is TRBV13, the J gene TRBJ1-3; D remains ambiguous. The germline V gene encodes CDR1 PRHDT and CDR2 FYEKMQ (reference sequence). This CDR3 has 16 amino acids. V shed 5 bases and J shed 0 bases, with 14 bases lying between them. Here the CDR3 DNA reads TGTGCCAGCAGCCCCTGGGAGGCGGCCTCTGGAAACACCATATATTTT. This codes for CASSPWEAASGNTIYF.

The V call is TRBV6-5, the J call TRBJ2-1; maybe TRBD2 (6 bases). The germline V gene has CDR1 MNHEY and CDR2 SVGAGI. V lost 5 bases and J 9 bases, leaving 14 bases between the germline ends. CDR3 length: 13 residues. The CDR3 loop is CASSRAQGGEQFF. DNA of the CDR3: TGTGCCAGCAGTCGCGCCCAGGGAGGTGAGCAGTTCTTC.